One sample yielded the 8 T cell receptor beta chains listed below, sequenced in a study of T cells after yellow fever vaccination. A single record per CDR3 protein comes from TCRdb applying MiXCR to the 5' RACE reads. The sample gives hundreds of thousands of distinct CDR3 sequences, roughly 14% of which show up once; 11% to 15% is in the top ten. The source was PBMCs, collected on the day of the yellow fever booster vaccination. The source of these receptors is a young man who received the YFV17D yellow fever vaccine.

The gene calls are TRBV4-3 and TRBJ2-1; perhaps TRBD2 as D (6 bases). CDR1 LGHNA and CDR2 YSLEER come from the germline V gene. Trimming stripped 4 bases from V and 5 bases from J, with 21 bases between. The CDR3 spans 17 residues. Here the CDR3 reads CASSPSQVGGLDNEQFF. The CDR3 region has the DNA TGCGCCAGCAGCCCGTCACAGGTGGGAGGCTTGGACAATGAGCAGTTCTTC.

The chain recombines TRBV5-1 with TRBJ1-6; D unclear. The CDR3 totals 14 residues. Germline V gene data show CDR1 as SGHRS and CDR2 as YFSETQ. Trimming cost V 0 bases and J 10 bases, with 11 bases left between them. CDR3: CASSLGGFASPLHF. The CDR3, as DNA: TGCGCCAGCAGCTTGGGAGGGTTTGCGTCACCCCTCCACTTT.

The V gene is TRBV7-9, the J gene TRBJ2-1, with TRBD2 as a possible D gene (6 bases). With 4 bases removed from V and 6 bases from J, the gap between germline ends came to 13 bases. This CDR3 is built from 14 residues. CDR1 and CDR2 from the germline V gene are SEHNR and FQNEAQ (reference sequence). The CDR3 spells CASSWSPSANEQFF. The CDR3, as DNA: TGTGCCAGCAGCTGGTCCCCTAGCGCCAATGAGCAGTTCTTC. Using reference TRBV7-9 and TRBJ2-1 for the parts outside the CDR3, the full variable domain is DTGVSQNPRHKITKRGQNVTFRCDPISEHNRLYWYRQTLGQGPEFLTYFQNEAQLEKSRLLSDRFSAERPKGSFSTLEIQRTEQGDSAMYLCASSWSPSANEQFFGPGTRLTVL.

The chain recombines TRBV4-2 with TRBJ2-7; tentative D call: TRBD1 (9 bases). From germline, CDR1 is LGHNA and CDR2 YNFKEQ. V was pared by 0 bases and J by 7 bases, with 22 bases between. This CDR3 comprises 17 residues. CDR3 nucleotides: TGTGCCAGCAGCCAAGATCCGGGGGGGACAGGGCGGTTGGAGCAGTACTTC. This encodes CASSQDPGGTGRLEQYF.

CDR3 protein: CASSLGGTGVSYEQYF. CDR3 coding DNA: TGTGCCAGCAGCTTAGGGGGGACAGGGGTCTCCTACGAGCAGTACTTC. The chain links TRBV7-2 to TRBJ2-7, with 10 positions matching TRBD1. The trim removed 1 base at V and 0 bases at J, leaving 3 bases unmatched. The CDR3 loop spans 16 amino acids. Per the germline V gene, CDR1 is SGHTA and CDR2 is FQGNSA.

The chain recombines TRBV9 with TRBJ2-1; D gene ambiguous. CDR3 length equals 14 residues. The germline gives CDR1 SGDLS, CDR2 YYNGEE. The V end was cut by 0 bases, the J end by 7 bases, with 11 bases between. Here the CDR3 reads CASSVDPPRNEQFF. The CDR3 DNA is TGTGCCAGCAGCGTAGACCCCCCTCGGAATGAGCAGTTCTTC.

This clonotype has a handful of counts. CDR3 residues: CATSSGQGKNEKLFF. The CDR3, as DNA: TGTGCCACCAGCAGTGGTCAGGGGAAGAATGAAAAACTGTTTTTT. The V and J genes are TRBV15 and TRBJ1-4, with D maybe TRBD1 (6 bases). The V gene's germline CDR1 is LNHNV and CDR2 YYDKDF (reference sequence). V was shortened by 3 bases and J by 5 bases, with 13 bases between the two germline ends. The CDR3 consists of 15 residues.

This clonotype was seen more than once but under ten times. Here the CDR3 reads CASSSGGLGTSGRNEQFF. Written as DNA, the CDR3 is TGTGCCAGCAGCTCGGGTGGGCTAGGGACTAGCGGGAGAAATGAGCAGTTCTTC. The rearrangement uses TRBV11-2 and TRBJ2-1; the match to TRBD2 covers 14 bases. Trimming took 4 bases from V and 7 from J; bases not matched to a gene: 12. This CDR3 region has 18 residues. Germline values: CDR1 SGHAT, CDR2 FQNNGV.